This T cell receptor beta chain was captured in a study of blood T cell repertoires in COVID-19. Germline CDR1 WNHNN, CDR2 SYGVQD (reference sequence). CDR3 length: 14 residues. Losses at the gene ends were 6 bases for V and 4 bases for J; bases not matched to a gene: 1. The method was immunoSEQ multiplex PCR; TCRdb's version includes in-frame clones alone and lacks a portion of them. The data show under 30,000 clones, approximately 86% seen once. The specimen sequenced was peripheral blood. V is TRBV10-1 and J is TRBJ2-2, with 11 bases identical to TRBD2. The TCR originated in a human donor in a cohort sampled during active COVID-19. The donor label of this sample is uncertain. CDR3 amino acids: CASSLAGGTGELFF. In DNA, the CDR3 is TGCGCCAGCAGCCTAGCGGGAGGCACCGGGGAGCTGTTTTTT.